These 19 T cell receptor beta chains were all obtained from the same sample, sequenced in a study of blood T cell repertoires in COVID-19. Clones were read by immunoSEQ multiplex PCR, and TCRdb kept only the in-frame ones, dropping some. The sample shows around 380,000 clones, about 89% of them seen only once. The sequenced sample was PBMCs or T cells enriched from blood (not recorded which). The receptors come from a man aged 30 to 39 who had recovered from COVID-19.

CDR3 sequence: CASSLGEGGRPFYGYTF. The DNA of the CDR3 is TGTGCCAGCAGCTTAGGCGAGGGCGGCAGGCCGTTCTATGGCTACACCTTC. V usage is TRBV13 and J usage is TRBJ1-2; D gene unclear. This CDR3 region has 17 residues. Between the trimmed V and J ends, which lost 0 bases and 4 bases, there was a span of 18 bases. Germline CDR1 is PRHDT and CDR2 is FYEKMQ (reference sequence).

The rearrangement links TRBV11-2 to TRBJ2-1; TRBD2 agrees at 8 bases. Germline-derived CDR1 and CDR2 are SGHAT and FQNNGV. The CDR3 is 13 residues long. Trimming cost V 5 bases and J 7 bases; bases outside gene matches: 4. The CDR3 loop reads CASSLGLENEQFF. In DNA form, the CDR3 reads TGTGCCAGCAGCCTGGGACTAGAGAATGAGCAGTTCTTC.

This rearrangement joins TRBV7-9 to TRBJ1-5; D not certain. Trimming took 5 bases from V and 7 from J, leaving 9 bases between them. The CDR3 is made up of 12 amino acids. Germline CDR1 and CDR2: SEHNR and FQNEAQ (reference sequence). The DNA for the CDR3 is TGTGCCAGCAGCGTCGGGAGGCAGCCCCAGCATTTT. This encodes CASSVGRQPQHF.

About this clone itself: The same CDR3 also results from other DNA sequences found in this sample. The rearrangement uses TRBV5-1 and TRBJ1-3; tentatively, D is TRBD1 (5 bases). CDR1 and CDR2 (germline): SGHRS, YFSETQ. Deletions cut 0 bases from V and 4 bases from J, with 11 bases between. The CDR3 runs 15 residues. CDR3 DNA sequence: TGCGCCAGCAGCTTGGACGGGGGTTCGGGAAACACCATATATTTT. Protein: CASSLDGGSGNTIYF.

The genes are TRBV25-1 and TRBJ1-1, with 11 bases that match TRBD1. The V and J ends lost 5 bases and 5 bases, in that order; junction bases with no gene match: 4. The CDR3 consists of 14 residues. Germline V lookup: CDR1 MGHDK, CDR2 SYGVNS. CDR3 DNA sequence: TGTGCCAGCAGTAAGGGACAGGGGGTGACTGAAGCTTTCTTT. Its protein product is CASSKGQGVTEAFF.

The genes are TRBV4-1 and TRBJ1-5; 12 bases map to TRBD1. This CDR3 contains 21 residues. V was pared by 2 bases and J by 5 bases, with 19 bases of the junction left unmatched. Looked up from germline, CDR1 is MGHRA and CDR2 is YSYEKL. CDR3 sequence: CASSQSSLFGTGGAVYQPQHF. CDR3 sequence (DNA): TGCGCCAGCAGCCAATCGAGTTTGTTCGGGACAGGGGGCGCGGTATATCAGCCCCAGCATTTT.

The CDR3 bases are TGTGCCAGTAGTATATCTCCCACAGGTTCCCACAGGGCGTCAGGTCAGCCCCAGCATTTT. This sequence encodes CASSISPTGSHRASGQPQHF. The chain links TRBV19 to TRBJ1-5, with D tentatively TRBD1 (6 bases). The CDR3 loop spans 20 amino acids. CDR1 LNHDA and CDR2 SQIVND come from the germline V gene (reference sequence). Trimming removed 2 bases from V and 6 bases from J, with 29 bases in between. Filled out from reference TRBV19 and TRBJ1-5, the complete variable domain reads DGGITQSPKYLFRKEGQNVTLSCEQNLNHDAMYWYRQDPGQGLRLIYYSQIVNDFQKGDIAEGYSVSREKKESFPLTVTSAQKNPTAFYLCASSISPTGSHRASGQPQHFGDGTRLSIL.

The chain is built from TRBV9 and TRBJ1-1; 8 bases fit TRBD1. Germline assignment: CDR1 SGDLS and CDR2 YYNGEE. V was pared by 2 bases and J by 6 bases, with 15 bases of the junction left unmatched. This CDR3 has 17 residues. The CDR3: CASSVPGTGESAPEAFF. DNA for the CDR3: TGTGCCAGCAGCGTCCCTGGGACAGGTGAATCTGCCCCTGAAGCTTTCTTT.

V and J are TRBV5-5 and TRBJ2-1, with D perhaps matching TRBD1 (5 bases). From germline, CDR1 is SGHKS and CDR2 YYEKEE (reference sequence). Trimming stripped 5 bases from V and 1 base from J, with 19 bases between. The CDR3 contains 17 residues. CDR3 sequence: CASSLTAQGRSYNEQFF. The CDR3, as DNA: TGTGCCAGCAGTCTTACGGCGCAGGGTAGGTCCTACAATGAGCAGTTCTTC.

The chain carries TRBV5-1 and TRBJ1-1; the match to TRBD1 covers 9 bases. V shed 4 bases, J shed 12 bases, and the junction held 16 bases outside the gene matches. The CDR3 loop spans 15 amino acids. Germline V lookup: CDR1 SGHRS, CDR2 YFSETQ. In DNA form, the CDR3 reads TGCGCCAGCAGCCCGGGACAGGGTGTAGGTGGACGGCCTTTCTTT. Translation: CASSPGQGVGGRPFF. The full variable domain, rest sourced from reference TRBV5-1 and TRBJ1-1, is KAGVTQTPRYLIKTRGQQVTLSCSPISGHRSVSWYQQTPGQGLQFLFEYFSETQRNKGNFPGRFSGRQFSNSRSEMNVSTLELGDSALYLCASSPGQGVGGRPFFGQGTRLTVV.

The chain couples TRBV7-2 to TRBJ1-1, with D uncertain. This CDR3 is built from 14 residues. Germline V gene lookup returns CDR1 SGHTA and CDR2 FQGNSA. V shed 1 base and J shed 6 bases, with 12 bases lying between them. The CDR3 sequence: CASSLDSLSSEAFF. CDR3 nucleotide sequence: TGTGCCAGCAGCTTAGACAGTTTGTCCTCTGAAGCTTTCTTT.

The chain carries TRBV5-1 and TRBJ1-4, with TRBD1 as a possible D gene (5 bases). V lost 0 bases to trimming and J lost 0 bases, with 12 bases between them. The CDR3 loop spans 17 amino acids. Looked up from germline, CDR1 is SGHRS and CDR2 is YFSETQ. The DNA for the CDR3 is TGCGCCAGCAGCTTGGGCAAGGGGCCTTCAACTAATGAAAAACTGTTTTTT. Protein: CASSLGKGPSTNEKLFF.

This chain links TRBV2 with TRBJ1-2; the D is unclear. Germline CDR1 and CDR2: SNHLY and FYNNEI. Trimming left V 2 bases short and J 8 bases short, with 12 bases between. The CDR3 loop spans 13 amino acids. Written as DNA, the CDR3 is TGTGCCAGCAGTGAAAGAAGGGCGGGAGGCTACACCTTC. This codes for CASSERRAGGYTF.

The chain recombines TRBV15 with TRBJ2-1, with 9 bases identical to TRBD2. Unmatched junction bases numbered 16, after V lost 1 base and J lost 12 bases. This CDR3 contains 17 residues. Germline values: CDR1 LNHNV, CDR2 YYDKDF (reference sequence). The CDR3 sequence: CATSRASLSGGRVGQFF. CDR3 bases: TGTGCCACCAGCAGAGCTTCTTTGAGCGGGGGGAGGGTTGGGCAGTTCTTC.

The V call is TRBV9, the J call TRBJ2-6; TRBD1 agrees at 8 bases. Germline values: CDR1 SGDLS, CDR2 YYNGEE. V was clipped by 4 bases and J by 1 base; unmatched bases: 7. The CDR3 totals 17 residues. The CDR3 DNA is TGTGCCAGCAGCCCCCGACAGGGGAGTTCTGGGGCCAACGTCCTGACTTTC. Encoded protein: CASSPRQGSSGANVLTF.

V gene TRBV7-9 combines with J gene TRBJ2-2, with TRBD2 matching 7 bases. V lost 5 bases to trimming and J lost 2 bases; unmatched junction nucleotides: 8. CDR1 SEHNR and CDR2 FQNEAQ come from the germline V gene (reference sequence). The CDR3 is 16 residues long. Here the CDR3 DNA reads TGTGCCAGCAGCCACTCCGGGACTACCAACACCGGGGAGCTGTTTTTT. Its protein is CASSHSGTTNTGELFF.

This clone was recorded only once. The genes are TRBV6-5 and TRBJ1-1; TRBD1 is a possible D gene (6 bases). This CDR3 comprises 13 residues. V was pared by 7 bases and J by 5 bases, with 14 bases between. Germline assignment: CDR1 MNHEY and CDR2 SVGAGI. The CDR3 loop is CASNEGGWTEAFF. DNA of the CDR3: TGTGCCAGCAACGAGGGGGGGTGGACTGAAGCTTTCTTT.

The rearrangement uses TRBV27 and TRBJ2-7; a weak D match, TRBD1 (6 bases). CDR1 MNHEY and CDR2 SMNVEV come from the germline V gene (reference sequence). Between the trimmed V and J ends, which lost 8 bases and 2 bases, there was a span of 19 bases. The CDR3 has 15 amino acids. Here the CDR3 reads CASAGQGKFTYEQYF. For the CDR3, the DNA is TGTGCCAGCGCTGGGCAGGGGAAGTTTACCTACGAGCAGTACTTC.

The chain recombines TRBV7-9 with TRBJ2-7; 12 bases are a match to TRBD2. The germline V gene encodes CDR1 SEHNR and CDR2 FQNEAQ (reference sequence). This CDR3 is 16 amino acids long. With V trimmed by 6 bases and J by 3 bases, 9 bases remained unmatched. The CDR3 protein is CASSDALAGGLYEQYF. CDR3 DNA: TGTGCCAGCAGTGATGCTCTAGCGGGGGGGCTCTACGAGCAGTACTTC.